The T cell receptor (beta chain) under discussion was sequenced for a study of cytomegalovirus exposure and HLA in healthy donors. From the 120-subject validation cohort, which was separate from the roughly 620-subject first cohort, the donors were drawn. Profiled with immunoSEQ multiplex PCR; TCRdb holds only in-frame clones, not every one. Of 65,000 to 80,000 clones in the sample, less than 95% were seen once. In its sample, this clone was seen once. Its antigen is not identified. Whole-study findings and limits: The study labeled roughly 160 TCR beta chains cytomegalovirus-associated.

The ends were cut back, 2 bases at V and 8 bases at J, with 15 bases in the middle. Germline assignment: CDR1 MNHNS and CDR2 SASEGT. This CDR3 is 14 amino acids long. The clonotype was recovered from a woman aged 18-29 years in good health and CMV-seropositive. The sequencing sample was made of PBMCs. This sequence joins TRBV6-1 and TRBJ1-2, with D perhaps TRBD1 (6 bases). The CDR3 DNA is TGTGCCAGCAGTGAACGAGCGGGGGCTCAAGGCTACACCTTC. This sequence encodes CASSERAGAQGYTF.